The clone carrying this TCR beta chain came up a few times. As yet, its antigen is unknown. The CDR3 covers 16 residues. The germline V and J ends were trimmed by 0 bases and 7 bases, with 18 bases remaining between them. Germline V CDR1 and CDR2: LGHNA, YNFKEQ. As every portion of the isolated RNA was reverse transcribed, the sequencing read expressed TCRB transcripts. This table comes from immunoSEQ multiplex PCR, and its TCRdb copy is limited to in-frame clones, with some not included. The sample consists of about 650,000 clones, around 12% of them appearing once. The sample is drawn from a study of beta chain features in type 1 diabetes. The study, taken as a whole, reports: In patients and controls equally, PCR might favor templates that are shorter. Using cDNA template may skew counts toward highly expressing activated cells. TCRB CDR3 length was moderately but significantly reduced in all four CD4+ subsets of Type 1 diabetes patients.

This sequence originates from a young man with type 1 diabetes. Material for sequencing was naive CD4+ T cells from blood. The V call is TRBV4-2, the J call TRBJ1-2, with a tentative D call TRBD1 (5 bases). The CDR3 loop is CASSQEGEGSRGGYTF. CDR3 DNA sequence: TGTGCCAGCAGCCAAGAAGGGGAGGGATCCAGAGGTGGCTACACCTTC.